This T cell receptor beta chain was sequenced in a study of sequential checkpoint blockade in melanoma. Study at large: After both sequences, patients received maintenance nivolumab.

Sequencing used immunoSEQ multiplex PCR; TCRdb keeps in-frame clones, though not all of them. The repertoire holds about 5,700 clones, with around 90% as singletons. Sample treatment: randomized to nivolumab then ipilimumab (arm A) or the reverse (arm B). Sorted cells were live CD3+CD8+, lacking CD19 and CD56, from PBMCs. V was clipped by 3 bases and J by 4 bases, with 7 bases between them. Per the germline V gene, CDR1 is MNHEY and CDR2 is SMNVEV (reference sequence). The CDR3 is made up of 13 amino acids. Turning to this clone: Other DNA variants within this sample encode the same CDR3.

The material sequenced was CD8+ T cells sorted from blood (inferred from file names), taken from a patient given nivolumab and ipilimumab in sequence. V is TRBV27 and J is TRBJ2-1, with TRBD2 as a possible D gene (5 bases). This clonotype was sampled from a human donor with melanoma. CDR3 bases: TGTGCCAGCAGTTTGCTAGCATACAATGAGCAGTTCTTC. This sequence encodes CASSLLAYNEQFF.